This paragraph reports one T cell receptor beta chain. The target antigen is unknown. This sample stems from a study of identical twins. Study-level points and caveats: Invariant T cells like MAIT and iNKT could partly confound the zero-insertion analyses. Model-predicted out-of-frame TCR alpha sharing fell below observed values in monozygotic twins. Beta out-of-frame twin sharing showed a weaker excess.

V dropped 1 base and J dropped 6; count of bases not matched to a gene: 6. CDR1 and CDR2 from the germline V gene are MGHRA and YSYEKL. The CDR3 spans 15 residues. cDNA molecules carried unique molecular identifiers, and template switching added a universal primer site. TCRdb passed the 5' RACE reads through MiXCR, listing each CDR3 protein once. The data hold around 1.7 million distinct CDR3 sequences, with around 33% observed a single time. The source material was cord blood. The rearrangement joins TRBV4-1 to TRBJ1-5; the match to TRBD1 covers 7 bases. This TCR came from a newborn girl in good health. DNA of the CDR3: TGCGCCAGCAGCCAAGTGACAGGGTTCGGTCAGCCCCAGCATTTT. Encoded protein: CASSQVTGFGQPQHF.